The 16 T cell receptor beta chains below were found in one sample sequenced in a study of identical twins (TCRdb year 2016). The library came from 5' RACE. The sample was run on an Illumina HiSeq 2000. The public reads were quality trimmed at Q25 with fastp and then assembled into clones with MiXCR by TCRdb, keeping productive beta chains. Rows with a matching CDR3 protein are joined into one entry that keeps the most common DNA and genes. Here the sample has around 490,000 distinct CDR3 sequences; about 16% occur a single time. Of the sample, around 0.4% falls within the top ten clones. These same records also appear under a second study, on yellow fever vaccine responses in identical twins.

Sequenced input: CD4+ T cells sorted from blood. All receptors come from a woman between 18 and 30 years old in good health.

The V call is TRBV12-3 or TRBV12-4, the J call TRBJ1-2, with D possibly being TRBD1 (6 bases). The CDR3 has 15 residues. Trimming took 2 bases from V and 4 from J, leaving 14 bases between them. The CDR3 loop reads CASSLTNDRFYGYTF. The CDR3 nucleotides are TGTGCCAGCAGTTTAACCAACGACAGGTTCTATGGCTACACCTTC.

The gene calls are TRBV10-3 and TRBJ2-1, with D perhaps matching TRBD2 (6 bases). CDR3 length equals 17 residues. Germline V lookup: CDR1 ENHRY, CDR2 SYGVKD. Trimming pared 4 bases from V and 4 bases from J, leaving 20 bases between. The chain's CDR3 is CAISAPGGAGRYNEQFF. The DNA of the CDR3 is TGTGCCATCAGTGCCCCCGGGGGAGCGGGCCGTTACAATGAGCAGTTCTTC.

The chain recombines TRBV15 with TRBJ2-4, with D possibly matching TRBD1 (6 bases). This CDR3 contains 13 residues. Germline values: CDR1 LNHNV, CDR2 YYDKDF (reference sequence). V lost 1 base and J 15 bases, leaving 16 bases between the germline ends. The CDR3 bases are TGTGCCACCAGCAGAGCGGTGGGACAAGTCAGGTACTTC. Protein: CATSRAVGQVRYF.

There are a few counts of this clonotype. This chain links TRBV11-1 with TRBJ2-1, with unresolved D. V lost 1 base and J lost 4, with 20 bases in between. The germline V gene encodes CDR1 SGHAT and CDR2 FQDESV (reference sequence). The CDR3 runs to 18 residues. This CDR3 reads CASSLVPTAVGFYNEQFF. DNA for the CDR3: TGTGCCAGCAGCTTAGTTCCGACGGCGGTGGGGTTTTACAATGAGCAGTTCTTC.

This rearrangement joins TRBV20-1 to TRBJ2-7; tentative D call: TRBD2 (6 bases). The CDR3 consists of 11 residues. Deletions cut 7 bases from V and 3 bases from J, with 10 bases between. Germline CDR1 reads DFQATT; CDR2 reads SNEGSKA (reference sequence). Written as DNA, the CDR3 is TGCAGTGTAGCGGAGAACTACGAGCAGTACTTC. As protein: CSVAENYEQYF.

CDR3 nucleotide sequence: TGCAGTGCTAACCGGAAAATCGGGGGAGTCTACAATGAGCAGTTCTTC. This gives the protein CSANRKIGGVYNEQFF. The chain combines TRBV20-1 with TRBJ2-1, with D possibly matching TRBD2 (6 bases). Germline CDR1 is DFQATT and CDR2 is SNEGSKA (reference sequence). The CDR3 totals 16 residues. Deletions cut 4 bases from V and 3 bases from J, with 19 bases between.

This clonotype was counted ten times or more. The chain is built from TRBV20-1 and TRBJ2-3; 9 bases line up with TRBD2. V lost 6 bases to trimming and J lost 0 bases; unmatched junction nucleotides: 16. CDR1 is DFQATT, CDR2 SNEGSKA, per germline (reference sequence). The CDR3 loop spans 18 amino acids. The CDR3 bases are TGCAGTGCCGTCCAGCGGGGGGCGCTGGCCCACAGCACAGATACGCAGTATTTT. It is translated as CSAVQRGALAHSTDTQYF.

This clonotype was recorded a few times. The V and J genes are TRBV5-1 and TRBJ2-3; TRBD2 matches 8 bases. Trimming cost V 4 bases and J 6 bases; bases outside gene matches: 7. The V gene's germline CDR1 is SGHRS and CDR2 YFSETQ. CDR3 length: 14 residues. In DNA, the CDR3 is TGCGCCAGCAGCCAAGGACTAGCATCCGATACGCAGTATTTT. This gives the protein CASSQGLASDTQYF.

The chain couples TRBV5-6 to TRBJ2-1; 13 bases are shared with TRBD2. From germline, CDR1 is SGHDT and CDR2 YYEEEE. Germline trimming cut 6 bases from V and 5 bases from J; bases unmatched to any gene: 5. CDR3 size: 15 residues. The CDR3 is CASNGLAGANNEQFF. The CDR3 DNA follows: TGTGCCAGCAACGGACTAGCGGGGGCCAACAATGAGCAGTTCTTC.

This chain links TRBV24-1 with TRBJ2-2; D may be TRBD1 (6 bases). Germline V gene data show CDR1 as KGHDR and CDR2 as SFDVKD. The CDR3 covers 19 residues. Deletions cut 3 bases from V and 3 bases from J, with 22 bases between. This CDR3 reads CATSDTFKQGPEDTGELFF. The CDR3 region has the DNA TGTGCCACCAGTGATACCTTTAAACAGGGCCCGGAGGACACCGGGGAGCTGTTTTTT.

In its sample, this clonotype was seen a few times. The chain is built from TRBV24-1 and TRBJ2-7, with D perhaps matching TRBD1 or TRBD2 (5 bases each). The germline V gene encodes CDR1 KGHDR and CDR2 SFDVKD. The CDR3 runs 16 residues. Deletions cut 3 bases from V and 1 base from J, with 15 bases between. CDR3 coding DNA: TGTGCCACCAGTGATGGGACGGGCGGTCGGTCCTACGAGCAGTACTTC. Translation: CATSDGTGGRSYEQYF.

There are a few counts of this clonotype. The chain is built from TRBV12-3 or TRBV12-4 and TRBJ1-2; tentatively, D is TRBD1 (5 bases). V was trimmed by 5 bases and J by 4 bases, leaving 14 bases between them. This CDR3 region has 14 residues. The CDR3 sequence is CASSPRQILYGYTF. The CDR3 region has the DNA TGTGCCAGCAGTCCCCGACAGATTCTCTATGGCTACACCTTC.

DNA of the CDR3: TGTGCCAGCAGCTGGCCCAGCGGGACTAGCACAGATACGCAGTATTTT. It specifies CASSWPSGTSTDTQYF. The rearrangement joins TRBV7-9 to TRBJ2-3; 7 nucleotides line up with TRBD2. The J segment lost 0 bases and the V segment lost 4 bases, leaving 7 bases of the junction unmatched. Germline V gene sequence: CDR1 SEHNR, CDR2 FQNEAQ (reference sequence). The CDR3 loop spans 16 amino acids.

This clonotype appeared a few times. V usage is TRBV24-1 and J usage is TRBJ2-1; 16 nucleotides agree with TRBD2. This CDR3 is 18 amino acids long. The J segment lost 3 bases and the V segment lost 4 bases, leaving 5 bases of the junction unmatched. Germline V gene sequence: CDR1 KGHDR, CDR2 SFDVKD. The CDR3 nucleotides read TGTGCCACCAGTGACCCGGGACTAGCGGGAGGGTACTACAATGAGCAGTTCTTC. Protein sequence: CATSDPGLAGGYYNEQFF.

This clonotype was observed a handful of times. This rearrangement joins TRBV14 to TRBJ2-6; D is ambiguous. Germline CDR1 and CDR2: SGHDN and FVKESK. V shed 2 bases and J shed 0 bases, with 8 bases lying between them. The CDR3 has 16 residues. The CDR3 reads CASSQLMGSGANVLTF. In DNA, the CDR3 is TGTGCCAGCAGCCAATTGATGGGCTCTGGGGCCAACGTCCTGACTTTC.

This clonotype was counted between two and nine times. V is TRBV21-1 and J is TRBJ2-1; TRBD2, the D gene given by the table, was not confirmed from the DNA. TRBV21-1 is an annotated pseudogene. This CDR3 region has 17 residues. The CDR3 here is CARGGSGGARSYNEQFF. In DNA, the CDR3 is TGTGCCAGAGGGGGTAGCGGGGGGGCCAGGTCCTACAATGAGCAGTTCTTC.